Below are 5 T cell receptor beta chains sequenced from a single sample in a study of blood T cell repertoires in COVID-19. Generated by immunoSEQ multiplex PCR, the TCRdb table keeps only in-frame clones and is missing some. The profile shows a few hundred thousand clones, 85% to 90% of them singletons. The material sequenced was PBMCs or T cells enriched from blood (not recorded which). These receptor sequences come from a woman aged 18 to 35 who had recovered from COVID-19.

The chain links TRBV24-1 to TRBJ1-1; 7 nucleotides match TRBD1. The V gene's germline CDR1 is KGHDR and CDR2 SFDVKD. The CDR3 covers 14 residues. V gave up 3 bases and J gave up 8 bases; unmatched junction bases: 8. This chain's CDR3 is CATSDPDRAAEAFF. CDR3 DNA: TGTGCCACCAGTGATCCTGACAGGGCCGCGGAAGCTTTCTTT.

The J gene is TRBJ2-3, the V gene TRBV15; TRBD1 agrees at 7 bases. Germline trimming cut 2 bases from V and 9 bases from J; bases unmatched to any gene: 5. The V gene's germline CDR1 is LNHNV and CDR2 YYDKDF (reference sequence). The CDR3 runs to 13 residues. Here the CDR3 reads CATSRSRTGTQYF. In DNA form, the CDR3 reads TGTGCCACCAGCAGATCCCGGACAGGCACGCAGTATTTT. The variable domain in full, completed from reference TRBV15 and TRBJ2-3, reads DAMVIQNPRYQVTQFGKPVTLSCSQTLNHNVMYWYQQKSSQAPKLLFHYYDKDFNNEADTPDNFQSRRPNTSFCFLDIRSPGLGDTAMYLCATSRSRTGTQYFGPGTRLTVL.

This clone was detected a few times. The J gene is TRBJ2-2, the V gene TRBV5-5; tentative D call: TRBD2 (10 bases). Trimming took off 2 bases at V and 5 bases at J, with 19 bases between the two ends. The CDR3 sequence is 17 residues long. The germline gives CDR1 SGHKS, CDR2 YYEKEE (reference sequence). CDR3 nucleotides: TGTGCCAGCAGCTTACGGACTAGCGGACAGGGGACCGGGGAGCTGTTTTTT. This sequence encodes CASSLRTSGQGTGELFF.

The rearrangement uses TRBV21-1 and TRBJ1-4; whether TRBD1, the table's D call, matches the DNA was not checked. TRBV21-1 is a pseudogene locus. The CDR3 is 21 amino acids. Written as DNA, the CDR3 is TGTGCCAGCAGCAAAGGGATACGGACAGGGGGCAGTGGTCTGGGGTGTGAAAAACTGTTTTTT. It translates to CASSKGIRTGGSGLGCEKLFF.

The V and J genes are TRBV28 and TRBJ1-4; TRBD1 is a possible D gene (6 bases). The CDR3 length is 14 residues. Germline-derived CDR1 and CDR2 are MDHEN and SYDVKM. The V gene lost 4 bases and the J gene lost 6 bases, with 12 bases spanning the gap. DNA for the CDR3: TGTGCCAGCAGTTCGGAAAACAGGGATGAAAAACTGTTTTTT. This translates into CASSSENRDEKLFF.